The 13 T cell receptor beta chains below all came from one sample that was sequenced in a study of T cells in women clearing cervical HPV infection. Profiled with immunoSEQ multiplex PCR; TCRdb holds only in-frame clones, not every one. This sample's clone table lists approximately 35,000 clones. The material sequenced was blood buffy coat. These receptors originate from a woman between 18 and 70 years old with a cervical HPV16 infection that either progressed to CIN3+ or cleared (not recorded which).

Remarks on this clone: The read finishes 3 residues shy of the CDR3 end, and the germline J gene is used to complete it. This sequence joins TRBV2 and TRBJ2-2; D remains ambiguous. V was clipped by 8 bases and J by 7 bases, with 17 bases between them. CDR3 length: 14 residues. Germline CDR1 SNHLY, CDR2 FYNNEI. The part of the CDR3 DNA that was read is TGTGCCAGCGGCTCCGGGTGGTCCCTCGGGGAG. Its protein product is CASGSGWSLGE. The complete CDR3 protein is CASGSGWSLGELFF.

About this clone: Coverage ceases 3 residues before the CDR3 finishes, and the germline J gene fills in the end. The rearrangement joins TRBV9 to TRBJ2-7; D not certain. CDR3 length: 15 amino acids. Germline CDR1 is SGDLS and CDR2 is YYNGEE. Trimming left V 0 bases short and J 3 bases short, with 13 bases between. The CDR3 loop is CASSVEGATSYEQYF. The CDR3 DNA, read in part, is TGTGCCAGCAGCGTAGAGGGTGCCACCAGCTACGAG.

Note on this clone: The read comes to an end 3 residues before the CDR3 does, leaving the germline J gene to fill in the end. This chain connects TRBV6-2 or TRBV6-3 to TRBJ2-1; TRBD2 matches at 11 bases. J gave up 7 bases and V 4 bases, and 9 bases lay outside the gene matches. Germline V gives CDR1 MNHEY, CDR2 SVGEGT. The length of the CDR3 is 16 residues. CDR3 DNA (partial): TGTGCCAGCAGTTTAGGTCTAGCGGGAGGTGAAAATGAG. It yields the protein CASSLGLAGGENE. The entire CDR3 sequence reads CASSLGLAGGENEQFF.

Notes on this clone: The read falls 3 residues short of the CDR3 end, and the missing part is taken from the germline J gene. V and J are TRBV2 and TRBJ1-4; the D is unclear. V was cut by 1 base and J by 8 bases, with 11 bases left in between. In germline, CDR1 is SNHLY, CDR2 FYNNEI. This CDR3 region has 14 residues. The CDR3 here is CASSEGFGLEKLFF. The part of the CDR3 DNA that was read is TGTGCCAGCAGTGAAGGTTTCGGACTCGAAAAA.

On this clone: The read ends 3 residues early relative to the CDR3; the germline J gene fills the gap. The chain links TRBV19 to TRBJ2-4, with TRBD1 identical over 7 bases. CDR3 length: 13 amino acids. Trimming took 6 bases from V and 7 from J; bases not matched to a gene: 6. CDR1 and CDR2 (germline): LNHDA, SQIVND (reference sequence). The covered CDR3 bases are TGTGCCAGTAGGAGACAGGGAGAGAACATT. Translation: CASRRQGENI. The full CDR3 protein reads CASRRQGENIQYF.

With regard to this clone: The read ends 3 residues early relative to the CDR3; the germline J gene fills the gap. This chain joins TRBV30 and TRBJ1-2; no definite D call. The length of the CDR3 is 12 residues. Germline V CDR1 and CDR2: GTSNPN, SVGIG (reference sequence). The part of the CDR3 DNA that was read is TGTGCCTGGAGTCGGACTTTCTACGAC. This codes for CAWSRTFYD. The entire CDR3 protein reads CAWSRTFYDYTF.

As for this clone: With the read ending 3 residues before the CDR3 end, the germline J gene is used to fill in that end. This chain uses TRBV11-3 with TRBJ1-1; TRBD1 might be the D (6 bases). V gave up 4 bases and J gave up 2 bases, with 14 bases separating them. Germline V CDR1 and CDR2: SGHNT, YENEEA. CDR3 length: 15 amino acids. CDR3 loop: CASSSDRRSNTEAFF. The CDR3 DNA, read in part, is TGTGCCAGCAGCTCCGACAGGAGATCTAACACTGAA.

In the case of this clone: The read finishes 3 residues shy of the CDR3 end, and the germline J gene is used to complete it. This chain links TRBV20-1 with TRBJ2-1; 8 nucleotides agree with TRBD2. V shed 3 bases and J 0 bases; nucleotides not matched to a gene: 1. The CDR3 is 14 residues long. The germline V gene encodes CDR1 DFQATT and CDR2 SNEGSKA (reference sequence). Incomplete CDR3 DNA: TGCAGTGCTAGTAGCGGGGACTCCTACAATGAG. This encodes CSASSGDSYNE. The full CDR3 protein reads CSASSGDSYNEQFF.

For this clone: The read terminates 3 residues ahead of where the CDR3 ends, so the germline J gene completes it. The rearrangement joins TRBV7-2 to TRBJ2-1, with TRBD2 matching over 10 bases. The V gene end was trimmed by 2 bases and the J gene end by 7 bases; junction bases not matched to a gene: 5. Looked up from germline, CDR1 is SGHTA and CDR2 is FQGNSA. This CDR3 has 15 amino acids. The CDR3 loop is CASSLLAGAGNEQFF. The DNA read from the CDR3 is TGTGCCAGCAGCTTACTAGCGGGAGCGGGTAATGAG.

Remarks on this clone: The sequence runs out 3 residues before the end of the CDR3; the remainder is reconstructed from the germline J gene. The rearrangement joins TRBV19 to TRBJ2-3; TRBD2 is a possible D gene (5 bases). This CDR3 has 13 residues. Germline assignment: CDR1 LNHDA and CDR2 SQIVND (reference sequence). Incomplete CDR3 DNA: TGTGCCAGTAGTATGCAGGAGGTGGAGACG. Protein: CASSMQEVET. The entire CDR3 is CASSMQEVETQYF.

A note on this clone: The read comes to an end 3 residues before the CDR3 does, leaving the germline J gene to fill in the end. The chain has TRBV20-1 and TRBJ1-5; possibly TRBD1 for D (6 bases). V lost 6 bases to trimming and J lost 0 bases, with 15 bases between them. The CDR3 is made up of 15 amino acids. Germline CDR1 is DFQATT and CDR2 is SNEGSKA (reference sequence). This CDR3 is CSAMGQAYSNQPQHF. The part of the CDR3 DNA that was read is TGCAGTGCCATGGGACAAGCTTATAGCAATCAGCCC.

About this clone: Mismatch with germline at one junction end may stem from a read error. The CDR3 end is not reached by the read, which stops 3 residues before it; the germline J gene fills it in. The sample contains more than one DNA sequence encoding this CDR3. The V call is TRBV2, the J call TRBJ1-3; D is uncertain. The CDR3 consists of 15 residues. Germline CDR1 reads SNHLY; CDR2 reads FYNNEI. Partial CDR3 DNA: TGTGCCAGCAGCAGGTCGGATGTCTCTGGAAACACT. As protein: CASSRSDVSGNT. The full CDR3 is CASSRSDVSGNTIYF.

On this clone: With the read ending 3 residues before the CDR3 end, the germline J gene is used to fill in that end. The rearrangement joins TRBV5-1 to TRBJ1-1, with 8 positions matching TRBD1. The CDR3 length is 16 residues. V shed 0 bases and J 1 base; nucleotides not matched to a gene: 5. The germline V gene encodes CDR1 SGHRS and CDR2 YFSETQ. The chain's CDR3 is CASSLEPGQENTEAFF. The CDR3 DNA, read in part, is TGCGCCAGCAGCTTGGAGCCGGGACAGGAGAACACTGAA.